This T cell receptor beta chain derives from a study of cytomegalovirus exposure and HLA in healthy donors. Study outcomes and limitations: A list of approximately 160 TCR beta chains associated with cytomegalovirus was given.

Although they were nominally healthy when sampled, donors likely had unrecorded immune exposures. As to this clone: Its antigen is undetermined.

Per the germline V gene, CDR1 is MNHEY and CDR2 is SMNVEV (reference sequence). This CDR3 is 14 amino acids long. Trimming pared 2 bases from V and 3 bases from J, leaving 11 bases between. Researchers ran the PCR with 60 Vbeta and 13 Jbeta primers. Using immunoSEQ multiplex PCR, the repertoire was profiled, and TCRdb retains in-frame clones only, with some absent. Of around 70,000 clones in the sample, 62% were seen once. The TCR comes from a man aged 25 to 40 in good health and CMV-seronegative. The chain employs TRBV27 and TRBJ2-7; a weak D match, TRBD2 (5 bases). The material sequenced was PBMCs. The CDR3 DNA reads as TGTGCCAGCAGTTTAGGCGCGCGGGTCTACGAGCAGTACTTC. Amino acids: CASSLGARVYEQYF.